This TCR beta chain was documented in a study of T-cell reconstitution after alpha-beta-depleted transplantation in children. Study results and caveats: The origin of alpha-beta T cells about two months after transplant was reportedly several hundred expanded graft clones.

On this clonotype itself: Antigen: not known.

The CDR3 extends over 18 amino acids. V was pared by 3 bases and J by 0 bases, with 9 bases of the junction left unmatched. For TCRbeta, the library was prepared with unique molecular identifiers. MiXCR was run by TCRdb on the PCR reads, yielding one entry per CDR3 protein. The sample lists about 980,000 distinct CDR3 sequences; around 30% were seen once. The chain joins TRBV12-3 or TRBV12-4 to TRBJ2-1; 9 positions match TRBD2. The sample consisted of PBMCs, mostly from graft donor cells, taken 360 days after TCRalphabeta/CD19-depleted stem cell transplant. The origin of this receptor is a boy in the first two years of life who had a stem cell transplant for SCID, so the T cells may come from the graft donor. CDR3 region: CASSFGSGGPSSYNEQFF. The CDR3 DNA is TGTGCCAGCAGTTTTGGTAGCGGGGGCCCTAGCTCCTACAATGAGCAGTTCTTC.